Following are 16 T cell receptor beta chains from one sample sequenced in a study of CD8+ T cells in alopecia areata. Sample treatment: oral pan-JAK inhibitor, 5-10 mg twice daily. Reverse transcribed after extraction, RNA yielded cDNA as the sequencing template. Profiled with immunoSEQ multiplex PCR; TCRdb holds only in-frame clones, not every one. The table shows approximately 180,000 clones, with around three fifths occurring only once. The sample in question was CD4+ T cells sorted from blood, obtained at week 24, from a patient treated with tofacitinib. These receptors came from a human donor with alopecia areata.

This chain connects TRBV7-6 to TRBJ2-7; D may be TRBD2 (6 bases). V was shortened by 5 bases and J by 2 bases, with 13 bases between the two germline ends. Germline loops: CDR1 SGHVS, CDR2 FNYEAQ. The CDR3 consists of 14 residues. CDR3 in amino acids: CASSPGGTTYEQYF. The CDR3 nucleotides are TGTGCCAGCAGCCCGGGCGGGACCACCTACGAGCAGTACTTC.

The rearrangement uses TRBV11-2 and TRBJ1-1, with D unresolved. The V and J ends lost 3 bases and 5 bases respectively, with 13 bases between them. Per the germline V gene, CDR1 is SGHAT and CDR2 is FQNNGV. The CDR3 runs to 14 residues. The chain's CDR3 is CASSFSYRGTEAFF. The CDR3 DNA reads as TGTGCCAGCAGCTTCAGCTATCGGGGAACTGAAGCTTTCTTT.

This clone occurred once. The chain couples TRBV4-1 to TRBJ2-7, with D hard to call. The CDR3 is 15 amino acids. Trimming pared 2 bases from V and 1 base from J, leaving 12 bases between. Germline V gene sequence: CDR1 MGHRA, CDR2 YSYEKL. CDR3 in amino acids: CASSQYSGPSYEQYF. Here the CDR3 DNA reads TGCGCCAGCAGCCAATACTCCGGCCCTTCCTACGAGCAGTACTTC.

This clone was recorded a few times. V and J are TRBV7-9 and TRBJ2-7; possible D gene TRBD1, 7 bases. The CDR3 runs to 14 residues. Trimming took off 5 bases at V and 4 bases at J, with 15 bases between the two ends. Germline CDR1 reads SEHNR; CDR2 reads FQNEAQ (reference sequence). The CDR3 DNA reads as TGTGCCAGCAGCCACTTGACAGGGAGGTACGAGCAGTACTTC. Protein: CASSHLTGRYEQYF.

J is TRBJ2-4 and V is TRBV7-9; no clear D. V was clipped by 1 base and J by 7 bases, with 8 bases between them. In germline, CDR1 is SEHNR, CDR2 FQNEAQ (reference sequence). The CDR3 is 13 amino acids. The chain's CDR3 is CASSLVPSNIQYF. DNA of the CDR3: TGTGCCAGCAGCTTAGTGCCGTCGAACATTCAGTACTTC.

The rearrangement uses TRBV2 and TRBJ2-1, with D maybe TRBD2 (6 bases). Per the germline V gene, CDR1 is SNHLY and CDR2 is FYNNEI. The CDR3 contains 16 residues. V was cut by 6 bases and J by 8 bases, with 23 bases left in between. CDR3 in amino acids: CASRRYRDLTADEQFF. In nucleotides, the CDR3 is TGTGCCAGCAGGCGATACCGGGACTTAACCGCCGATGAGCAGTTCTTC.

The gene calls are TRBV29-1 and TRBJ1-1; D gene ambiguous. Germline assignment: CDR1 SQVTM and CDR2 ANQGSEA. Trimming took off 5 bases at V and 10 bases at J, with 14 bases between the two ends. The length of the CDR3 is 11 residues. The DNA for the CDR3 is TGCAGCGTTAGGACGTCTGTGGTAGCTTTCTTT. Amino acid sequence: CSVRTSVVAFF.

The V gene is TRBV30, the J gene TRBJ1-2; D may be TRBD1 (5 bases). This CDR3 spans 13 amino acids. Germline assignment: CDR1 GTSNPN and CDR2 SVGIG (reference sequence). Trimming shortened V by 4 bases and J by 5 bases, and 14 bases separated the two germline ends. The CDR3 region has the DNA TGTGCCTGGAAAGGGGCAGGAGATTATGGCTACACCTTC. Translating it yields CAWKGAGDYGYTF.

A remark on this clone: Compared with germline, one end of the junction differs, possibly owing to a read error. The chain couples TRBV11-2 to TRBJ1-6; 7 bases fit TRBD1. The CDR3 has 14 amino acids. Germline V lookup: CDR1 SGHAT, CDR2 FQNNGV. The CDR3 reads CASSLDRVNSPLHF. DNA of the CDR3: TGTGCCAGCAGCCTAGACAGGGTAAATTCACCCCTCCACTTT.

This clone showed up just a few times. The gene calls are TRBV6-5 and TRBJ2-1; 12 bases align to TRBD1. The CDR3 runs to 15 residues. Trimming removed 6 bases from V and 7 bases from J; junction bases left unmatched: 7. Germline CDR1 reads MNHEY; CDR2 reads SVGAGI. CDR3 in DNA: TGTGCCAGCAGAACCGGGACAGGGGGCGCGAATGAGCAGTTCTTC. Its protein product is CASRTGTGGANEQFF.

This clone was counted once. The genes are TRBV18 and TRBJ1-1; TRBD1 might be the D (5 bases). Between the trimmed V and J ends, which lost 2 bases and 2 bases, there was a span of 15 bases. The CDR3 is 16 residues long. The germline V gene has CDR1 KGHSH and CDR2 LQKENI. The CDR3 DNA reads TGTGCCAGCTCACCAGCTAGGGCAGGACAAAACACTGAAGCTTTCTTT. It specifies CASSPARAGQNTEAFF.

In its sample, this clone was seen a few times. The CDR3 DNA is TGTGCCAGCAGCTTAACGGGGGGCGAGGCAGATACGCAGTATTTT. It yields the protein CASSLTGGEADTQYF. The chain combines TRBV11-3 with TRBJ2-3, with D maybe TRBD2 (7 bases). CDR1 and CDR2 from the germline V gene are SGHNT and YENEEA. The CDR3 extends over 15 amino acids. The V end lost 2 bases, the J end lost 4 bases, and 13 bases lay between the germline ends. Full variable domain (remainder filled in from reference TRBV11-3 and TRBJ2-3): EAGVVQSPRYKIIEKKQPVAFWCNPISGHNTLYWYLQNLGQGPELLIRYENEEAVDDSQLPKDRFSAERLKGVDSTLKIQPAELGDSAVYLCASSLTGGEADTQYFGPGTRLTVL.

The CDR3 nucleotides are TGTGCCAGCAGCTTAGGGACTAGCGGGGTTGCAGATACGCAGTATTTT. Encoded protein: CASSLGTSGVADTQYF. The chain carries TRBV7-3 and TRBJ2-3; 13 positions agree with TRBD2. J gave up 4 bases and V 2 bases, and 3 bases lay outside the gene matches. Germline-derived CDR1 and CDR2 are SGHTA and FQGTGA. The length of the CDR3 is 16 residues.

V is TRBV30 and J is TRBJ2-7; no clear D. V gave up 2 bases and J gave up 1 base, with 12 bases separating them. Germline CDR1 and CDR2: GTSNPN and SVGIG (reference sequence). The CDR3 extends over 14 amino acids. In DNA form, the CDR3 reads TGTGCCTGGAGTTTGGCGCCGGTTTCCTACGAGCAGTACTTC. Its protein product is CAWSLAPVSYEQYF. Supplemented by reference TRBV30 and TRBJ2-7, the full variable domain reads SQTIHQWPATLVQPVGSPLSLECTVEGTSNPNLYWYRQAAGRGLQLLFYSVGIGQISSEVPQNLSASRPQDRQFILSSKKLLLSDSGFYLCAWSLAPVSYEQYFGPGTRLTVT.

The V call is TRBV30, the J call TRBJ1-6, with 8 bases matching TRBD1. V lost 1 base to trimming and J lost 3 bases; unmatched junction nucleotides: 5. The V gene's germline CDR1 is GTSNPN and CDR2 SVGIG (reference sequence). CDR3 size: 16 residues. The CDR3 reads CAWSDHRGFYNSPLHF. CDR3 nucleotides: TGTGCCTGGAGTGATCACAGGGGGTTCTATAATTCACCCCTCCACTTT.

The J gene is TRBJ2-5, the V gene TRBV4-3, with 11 bases fitting TRBD2. The CDR3 has 17 amino acids. Trimming at V came to 0 bases and at J to 3 bases, leaving 6 bases not matched to a gene. Germline-derived CDR1 and CDR2 are LGHNA and YSLEER. Written as DNA, the CDR3 is TGCGCCAGCAGCCAAGATTGGGCTAGCGGGGGGAAAGAGACCCAGTACTTC. Translating gives CASSQDWASGGKETQYF.